The 8 T cell receptor beta chains given below trace back to one sample, sequenced in a study of human T cells and chemical hapten exposure. TCRdb independently ran MiXCR on the RACE reads; one entry per CDR3 protein. The table lists some 80,000 distinct CDR3 sequences, about 10% of them singletons. Time point denoted: patch test 1, 2 weeks after DPC sensitization. Treatment specified: therapeutic diphenylcyclopropenone sensitization with weekly scalp DPC. The specimen comprised whole blood, sampled in connection with sensitization to the hapten diphenylcyclopropenone (DPC). All receptors come from a woman aged 50 to 60 with alopecia areata. Some clones in this sample may be carry-over from other donors' samples.

This clonotype has more than one count but fewer than ten. V usage is TRBV28 and J usage is TRBJ2-7, with 11 bases fitting TRBD2. After removal of 3 bases from V and 2 bases from J, the junction contained 3 bases not matched to a gene. Germline V gene lookup returns CDR1 MDHEN and CDR2 SYDVKM. The CDR3 spans 15 residues. CDR3 bases: TGTGCCAGCAGTTTGTTAGCGGGAGGGCCCTACGAGCAGTACTTC. Protein product: CASSLLAGGPYEQYF. The full variable domain, in which reference TRBV28 and TRBJ2-7 provide the parts outside the CDR3, is DVKVTQSSRYLVKRTGEKVFLECVQDMDHENMFWYRQDPGLGLRLIYFSYDVKMKEKGDIPEGYSVSREKKERFSLILESASTNQTSMYLCASSLLAGGPYEQYFGPGTRLTVT.

This clonotype was seen a handful of times. The gene calls are TRBV6-5 and TRBJ2-5; 9 bases fit TRBD2. The CDR3 consists of 18 residues. Germline assignment: CDR1 MNHEY and CDR2 SVGAGI. V shed 10 bases, J shed 5 bases, and the junction held 23 bases outside the gene matches. The CDR3 sequence: CAIRYGRLAVSLAETQYF. The CDR3 nucleotides are TGTGCCATTAGATACGGGAGACTAGCGGTGTCGCTTGCGGAGACCCAGTACTTC.

This clonotype came up many times. The chain carries TRBV5-4 and TRBJ2-5; D is unresolved. This CDR3 is 12 amino acids long. V lost 5 bases and J 4 bases, leaving 9 bases between the germline ends. Germline values: CDR1 SGHNT, CDR2 YYREEE (reference sequence). The DNA for the CDR3 is TGTGCCAGCAGAGGATTTGGAGAGACCCAGTACTTC. It codes for CASRGFGETQYF.

The V gene is TRBV7-8, the J gene TRBJ2-1; D remains ambiguous. Per the germline V gene, CDR1 is SGHVS and CDR2 is FQNEAQ. Trimming took off 5 bases at V and 1 base at J, with 9 bases between the two ends. This CDR3 has 14 residues. CDR3 amino acids: CASSPVGSYNEQFF. In DNA, the CDR3 is TGTGCCAGCAGCCCGGTCGGGTCCTACAATGAGCAGTTCTTC. The complete variable domain, with remaining parts taken from reference TRBV7-8 and TRBJ2-1, reads GAGVSQSPRYKVAKRGQDVALRCDPISGHVSLFWYQQALGQGPEFLTYFQNEAQLDKSGLPSDRFFAERPEGSVSTLKIQRTQQEDSAVYLCASSPVGSYNEQFFGPGTRLTVL.

This clonotype was seen at least ten times. The chain recombines TRBV5-5 with TRBJ2-7, with 7 positions matching TRBD1. The V segment lost 0 bases and the J segment 3 bases; nucleotides outside the gene matches: 0. There are 13 residues in the CDR3. CDR1 SGHKS and CDR2 YYEKEE come from the germline V gene (reference sequence). The CDR3 reads CASSLGTGYEQYF. The CDR3 DNA sequence: TGTGCCAGCAGCTTGGGGACAGGCTACGAGCAGTACTTC.

This clonotype was found a few times. This chain links TRBV29-1 with TRBJ2-7; 8 bases fit TRBD1. The CDR3 is 13 amino acids. CDR1 SQVTM and CDR2 ANQGSEA come from the germline V gene. The V segment lost 4 bases and the J segment 4 bases; nucleotides outside the gene matches: 6. In nucleotides, the CDR3 is TGCAGCGTTGTGACAGGGGAGAGATACGAGCAGTACTTC. Its protein product is CSVVTGERYEQYF.

The count of this clonotype is one. A junction boundary mismatches the germline segment, possibly from a read error. The chain has TRBV5-1 and TRBJ2-5; no clear D gene. Per the germline V gene, CDR1 is SGHRS and CDR2 is YFSETQ. This CDR3 contains 14 residues. The CDR3 loop reads CASSLFRAQVTQYF. CDR3 coding DNA: TGCGCCAGCAGCTTGTTCCGGGCGCAAGTGACCCAGTACTTC.

This clonotype was recorded many times. The chain couples TRBV7-2 to TRBJ2-5; the match to TRBD2 covers 9 bases. This CDR3 has 15 amino acids. CDR1 SGHTA and CDR2 FQGNSA come from the germline V gene. V trimming: 0 bases; J trimming: 7 bases; junction bases outside the gene matches: 6. CDR3 in DNA: TGTGCCAGCAGCTTAGCGGAAGCGGGGGGAGGGACCCAGTACTTC. Encoded protein: CASSLAEAGGGTQYF.